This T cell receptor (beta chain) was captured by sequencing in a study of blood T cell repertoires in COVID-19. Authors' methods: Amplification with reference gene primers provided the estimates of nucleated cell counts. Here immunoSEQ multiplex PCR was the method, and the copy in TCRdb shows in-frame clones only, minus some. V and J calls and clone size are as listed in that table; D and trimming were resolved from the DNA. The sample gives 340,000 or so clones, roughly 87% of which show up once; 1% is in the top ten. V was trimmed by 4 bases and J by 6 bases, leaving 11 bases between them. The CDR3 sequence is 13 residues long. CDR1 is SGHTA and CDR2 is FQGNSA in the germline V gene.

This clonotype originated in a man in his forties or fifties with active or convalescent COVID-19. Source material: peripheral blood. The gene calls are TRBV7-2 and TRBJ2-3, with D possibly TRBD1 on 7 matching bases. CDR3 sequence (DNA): TGTGCCAGCAGCTCGGCAGGGGGGGATACGCAGTATTTT. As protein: CASSSAGGDTQYF.